This entry features one T cell receptor beta chain sequence. This sample stems from a study of blood T cell repertoires in COVID-19. Study information: From the United States, Italy and Spain came samples of acute and convalescent COVID-19.

Trimming pared 1 base from V and 8 bases from J, leaving 15 bases between. Germline CDR1 and CDR2: MGHDK and SYGVNS. The CDR3 consists of 15 residues. In the source study's methods: Quantification of nucleated cells was approximated via reference gene primer amplification. TCRdb keeps only in-frame clones here, not all; method: immunoSEQ multiplex PCR. V and J calls and clone size are given by that table; D and trimming were obtained from the DNA. The sample carries 130,000 to 150,000 clones, approximately 87% recorded once. This TCR was sampled from a woman between 40 and 55 years old with acute or convalescent COVID-19. The sample comprised peripheral blood. J is TRBJ1-5 and V is TRBV25-1; D may be TRBD1 (5 bases). In DNA, the CDR3 is TGTGCCAGCAGTGAATCCCGGCAGCAGGGTGAGCCCCAGCATTTT. It codes for CASSESRQQGEPQHF. The variable domain in full, with the rest retrieved from reference TRBV25-1 and TRBJ1-5, is EADIYQTPRYLVIGTGKKITLECSQTMGHDKMYWYQQDPGMELHLIHYSYGVNSTEKGDLSSESTVSRIRTEHFPLTLESARPSHTSQYLCASSESRQQGEPQHFGDGTRLSIL.